This is a list of T cell receptor beta chains from one sample in a study of blood T cell repertoires in COVID-19. Profiling relied on immunoSEQ multiplex PCR, and the TCRdb table lists in-frame clones only, not all of them. The repertoire consists of 310,000 or so clones, with 85% to 90% occurring once and the leading ten covering more than 9%. The source material was PBMCs or T cells enriched from blood (not recorded which). The receptors were sampled from a woman between 18 and 30 years old who had recovered from COVID-19. Both conserved end residues are part of each CDR3. The D gene is left open where the match is weak. For some rows the clone size is stated as once, few or many, or as a class when expanded; others skip it.

clone size: once
D gene: .
V gene: TRBV6-2/TRBV6-3
J gene: TRBJ1-5
CDR3 protein: CASSNFHHSNQPQHF
CDR3 DNA: TGTGCCAGCAGCAACTTTCACCATAGCAATCAGCCCCAGCATTTT

clone size: .
D gene: .
V gene: TRBV28
J gene: TRBJ1-1
CDR3 protein: CASSLSISGRITMNTEAFF
CDR3 DNA: TGTGCCAGCAGTTTATCGATCTCCGGTAGGATCACTATGAACACTGAAGCTTTCTTT

clone size: .
D gene: .
V gene: TRBV19
J gene: TRBJ2-3
CDR3 protein: CASSGVSGAGRTDTQYF
CDR3 DNA: TGTGCCAGTAGCGGAGTTTCTGGTGCGGGGAGGACAGATACGCAGTATTTT

clone size: .
D gene: TRBD2
V gene: TRBV28
J gene: TRBJ2-1
CDR3 protein: CASSLPPGLALDNEQFF
CDR3 DNA: TGTGCCAGCAGTTTACCTCCGGGACTAGCGTTAGACAATGAGCAGTTCTTC

clone size: .
D gene: TRBD2
V gene: TRBV4-1
J gene: TRBJ2-1
CDR3 protein: CASSQTGLLNNEQFF
CDR3 DNA: TGCGCCAGCAGCCAAACGGGACTATTGAACAATGAGCAGTTCTTC

clone size: .
D gene: .
V gene: TRBV28
J gene: TRBJ1-2
CDR3 protein: CASSLASDLGYTF
CDR3 DNA: TGTGCCAGCAGTTTAGCATCAGACTTAGGCTACACCTTC

clone size: .
D gene: TRBD1
V gene: TRBV5-1
J gene: TRBJ1-1
CDR3 protein: CASSWTGGNAFF
CDR3 DNA: TGCGCCAGCAGCTGGACAGGGGGGAACGCTTTCTTT

clone size: once
D gene: .
V gene: TRBV15
J gene: TRBJ1-5
CDR3 protein: CATSRDSDQPQHF
CDR3 DNA: TGTGCCACCAGCAGAGATTCGGATCAGCCCCAGCATTTT

clone size: .
D gene: .
V gene: TRBV2
J gene: TRBJ1-4
CDR3 protein: CASGPVSTNEKLFF
CDR3 DNA: TGTGCCAGCGGCCCAGTTTCAACTAATGAAAAACTGTTTTTT

clone size: once
D gene: .
V gene: TRBV3-1/TRBV3-2
J gene: TRBJ2-5
CDR3 protein: CASSPIRGMETQYF
CDR3 DNA: TGTGCCAGCAGCCCTATACGGGGGATGGAGACCCAGTACTTC

clone size: .
D gene: TRBD1
V gene: TRBV10-3
J gene: TRBJ2-7
CDR3 protein: CAILTGETYEQYF
CDR3 DNA: TGTGCCATCCTTACAGGGGAAACCTACGAGCAGTACTTC

clone size: .
D gene: TRBD1
V gene: TRBV3-1/TRBV3-2
J gene: TRBJ1-1
CDR3 protein: CASNYQGAVEAFF
CDR3 DNA: TGTGCCAGCAACTACCAGGGGGCGGTTGAAGCTTTCTTT

clone size: .
D gene: .
V gene: TRBV6-1
J gene: TRBJ1-1
CDR3 protein: CASSESPGGNRGAFF
CDR3 DNA: TGTGCCAGCAGTGAATCCCCGGGGGGTAACCGCGGGGCTTTCTTT

clone size: .
D gene: TRBD1
V gene: TRBV18
J gene: TRBJ2-7
CDR3 protein: CASSPTRDRAYEQYF
CDR3 DNA: TGTGCCAGCTCCCCTACCCGGGACAGGGCCTACGAGCAGTACTTC

clone size: .
D gene: TRBD1
V gene: TRBV6-5
J gene: TRBJ1-6
CDR3 protein: CASKIGQEISPLHF
CDR3 DNA: TGTGCCAGCAAAATCGGACAGGAGATTTCACCCCTCCACTTT

clone size: few
D gene: .
V gene: TRBV2
J gene: TRBJ1-1
CDR3 protein: CASSDEVDTEAFF
CDR3 DNA: TGTGCCAGCAGTGATGAGGTGGACACTGAAGCTTTCTTT

clone size: .
D gene: TRBD1
V gene: TRBV30
J gene: TRBJ1-6
CDR3 protein: CAWSKNRGLNSPLHF
CDR3 DNA: TGTGCCTGGAGCAAGAACAGGGGGCTTAATTCACCCCTCCACTTT

clone size: .
D gene: TRBD1
V gene: TRBV11-3
J gene: TRBJ2-2
CDR3 protein: CASSFSRIGQGRANTGELFF
CDR3 DNA: TGTGCCAGCAGCTTTTCCCGGATCGGACAGGGACGCGCGAACACCGGGGAGCTGTTTTTT

clone size: .
D gene: TRBD1
V gene: TRBV24-1
J gene: TRBJ1-2
CDR3 protein: CATSDLQTGGGYTF
CDR3 DNA: TGTGCCACCAGTGATTTGCAGACAGGGGGAGGCTACACCTTC

clone size: .
D gene: .
V gene: TRBV7-3
J gene: TRBJ1-1
CDR3 protein: CASSLGSPAGKILNTEAFF
CDR3 DNA: TGTGCCAGCAGCTTAGGGTCCCCGGCAGGGAAGATACTGAACACTGAAGCTTTCTTT

clone size: few
D gene: .
V gene: TRBV25-1
J gene: TRBJ1-2
CDR3 protein: CASSDPFYGYTF
CDR3 DNA: TGTGCCAGCAGTGATCCGTTCTATGGCTACACCTTC

clone size: .
D gene: TRBD1
V gene: TRBV6-5
J gene: TRBJ1-2
CDR3 protein: CASSYRGTGAYGYTF
CDR3 DNA: TGTGCCAGCAGTTACAGAGGGACAGGAGCCTATGGCTACACCTTC

clone size: .
D gene: .
V gene: TRBV11-2
J gene: TRBJ2-3
CDR3 protein: CASSLDRGSDTQYF
CDR3 DNA: TGTGCCAGCAGCTTAGACCGGGGTTCAGATACGCAGTATTTT

clone size: .
D gene: TRBD1
V gene: TRBV28
J gene: TRBJ1-5
CDR3 protein: CASSSDRSIGPQHF
CDR3 DNA: TGTGCCAGCAGCTCGGACAGGTCTATTGGGCCCCAGCATTTT

clone size: .
D gene: TRBD2
V gene: TRBV24-1
J gene: TRBJ2-7
CDR3 protein: CATSDLHGGGSSYEQYF
CDR3 DNA: TGTGCCACCAGTGATTTGCACGGCGGGGGAAGCTCCTACGAGCAGTACTTC

clone size: .
D gene: .
V gene: TRBV18
J gene: TRBJ2-7
CDR3 protein: CASSPQVYEQYF
CDR3 DNA: TGTGCCAGCTCACCTCAGGTGTACGAGCAGTACTTC

clone size: once
D gene: .
V gene: TRBV2
J gene: TRBJ1-1
CDR3 protein: CASKGGTEAFF
CDR3 DNA: TGTGCCAGCAAAGGGGGCACTGAAGCTTTCTTT

clone size: .
D gene: .
V gene: TRBV24-1
J gene: TRBJ1-1
CDR3 protein: CATSRTGFGETEAFF
CDR3 DNA: TGTGCCACTTCACGTACAGGGTTCGGGGAGACTGAAGCTTTCTTT

clone size: once
D gene: .
V gene: TRBV9
J gene: TRBJ2-2
CDR3 protein: CASSVAWEPTGELFF
CDR3 DNA: TGTGCCAGCAGCGTAGCGTGGGAGCCCACCGGGGAGCTGTTTTTT

clone size: .
D gene: TRBD1
V gene: TRBV5-1
J gene: TRBJ1-5
CDR3 protein: CASSPWGDSGQPQHF
CDR3 DNA: TGCGCCAGCAGCCCGTGGGGGGACAGTGGGCAGCCCCAGCATTTT

clone size: .
D gene: TRBD2
V gene: TRBV7-3
J gene: TRBJ2-3
CDR3 protein: CASSSSGSADTQYF
CDR3 DNA: TGTGCCAGCAGCTCTAGCGGGAGTGCAGATACGCAGTATTTT

clone size: .
D gene: .
V gene: TRBV30
J gene: TRBJ2-7
CDR3 protein: CAWSAPWAGPEQYF
CDR3 DNA: TGTGCCTGGAGTGCCCCTTGGGCGGGACCCGAGCAGTACTTC

clone size: .
D gene: .
V gene: TRBV14
J gene: TRBJ2-5
CDR3 protein: CASSQGIREISHF
CDR3 DNA: TGTGCCAGCAGCCAAGGAATACGCGAGATATCCCACTTC

clone size: .
D gene: .
V gene: TRBV2
J gene: TRBJ1-2
CDR3 protein: CASIGREAYGYTF
CDR3 DNA: TGTGCCAGCATAGGCAGGGAGGCCTATGGCTACACCTTC

clone size: .
D gene: .
V gene: TRBV5-4
J gene: TRBJ1-6
CDR3 protein: CASSLADSPLHF
CDR3 DNA: TGTGCCAGCAGCTTGGCGGATTCACCCCTCCACTTT

clone size: .
D gene: .
V gene: TRBV5-1
J gene: TRBJ1-1
CDR3 protein: CASSLDAAGPTEAFF
CDR3 DNA: TGCGCCAGCAGCTTGGATGCGGCAGGGCCCACTGAAGCTTTCTTT

clone size: .
D gene: TRBD1
V gene: TRBV5-1
J gene: TRBJ1-2
CDR3 protein: CASSLESGDRGRFGYTF
CDR3 DNA: TGCGCCAGCAGCTTGGAATCTGGGGACAGGGGGCGGTTTGGCTACACCTTC

clone size: .
D gene: .
V gene: TRBV5-4
J gene: TRBJ1-1
CDR3 protein: CASSPDRRDTEAFF
CDR3 DNA: TGTGCCAGCAGCCCGGACAGAAGGGACACTGAAGCTTTCTTT

clone size: .
D gene: TRBD1
V gene: TRBV27
J gene: TRBJ1-1
CDR3 protein: CASIGQDKNTEAFF
CDR3 DNA: TGTGCCAGCATAGGACAGGACAAGAACACTGAAGCTTTCTTT

clone size: .
D gene: TRBD1
V gene: TRBV19
J gene: TRBJ1-3
CDR3 protein: CASSSGQGRNTIYF
CDR3 DNA: TGTGCCAGTAGTTCTGGACAGGGCAGAAACACCATATATTTT

clone size: .
D gene: .
V gene: TRBV5-1
J gene: TRBJ2-1
CDR3 protein: CASSFTESSYNEQFF
CDR3 DNA: TGCGCCAGCAGCTTTACTGAGAGCTCCTACAATGAGCAGTTCTTC

clone size: once
D gene: TRBD2
V gene: TRBV14
J gene: TRBJ2-1
CDR3 protein: CASSQDWLAGGPPYNEQFF
CDR3 DNA: TGTGCCAGCAGCCAAGATTGGCTAGCGGGAGGGCCCCCCTACAATGAGCAGTTCTTC

clone size: .
D gene: TRBD2
V gene: TRBV11-1
J gene: TRBJ2-5
CDR3 protein: CASSLVWGLGETQYF
CDR3 DNA: TGTGCCAGCAGCTTAGTTTGGGGACTAGGGGAGACCCAGTACTTC

clone size: .
D gene: .
V gene: TRBV5-4
J gene: TRBJ2-5
CDR3 protein: CASSLALETREETQYF
CDR3 DNA: TGTGCCAGCAGCTTGGCCCTCGAAACTAGAGAAGAGACCCAGTACTTC

clone size: .
D gene: .
V gene: TRBV6-5
J gene: TRBJ2-3
CDR3 protein: CASSYSAITDTQYF
CDR3 DNA: TGTGCCAGCAGTTACTCAGCTATCACAGATACGCAGTATTTT

clone size: .
D gene: TRBD1
V gene: TRBV3-1/TRBV3-2
J gene: TRBJ1-2
CDR3 protein: CASSPDRGSYGYTF
CDR3 DNA: TGTGCCAGCAGCCCGGACAGGGGAAGCTATGGCTACACCTTC

clone size: .
D gene: .
V gene: TRBV15
J gene: TRBJ1-2
CDR3 protein: CATSGATGFGYTF
CDR3 DNA: TGTGCCACCAGCGGGGCGACTGGTTTTGGCTACACCTTC